The 7 T cell receptor beta chains below come from one sample, sequenced in a study of blood T cell repertoires in COVID-19. TCRdb's table, derived via immunoSEQ multiplex PCR, lists solely in-frame clones and lacks some. In the table there are roughly 85,000 clones, approximately 90% of which are singletons. Sequenced sample: peripheral blood. Receptors originate from a middle-aged man with active or convalescent COVID-19.

The DNA of the CDR3 is TGTGCCAGCAGCCGGCCGACTAGCGGGGGGACTCCAAGCACAGATACGCAGTATTTT. It codes for CASSRPTSGGTPSTDTQYF. The rearrangement joins TRBV6-2 or TRBV6-3 to TRBJ2-3, with TRBD2 identical over 13 bases. Germline V gene lookup returns CDR1 MNHEY and CDR2 SVGEGT. With V trimmed by 6 bases and J by 0 bases, 12 bases remained unmatched. The CDR3 spans 19 residues.

Concerning this clone itself: The likely explanation is a read error, given a far larger clone one base away. The sample contains more than one DNA sequence encoding this CDR3. This sequence joins TRBV9 and TRBJ2-5; 8 bases match TRBD2. The CDR3 runs to 15 residues. Looked up from germline, CDR1 is SGDLS and CDR2 is YYNGEE. The CDR3 protein is CPSSVDGAGGETQYF. The CDR3 nucleotides are TGTCCCAGCAGCGTAGACGGGGCGGGGGGAGAGACCCAGTACTTC.

This rearrangement joins TRBV9 to TRBJ1-3; weak D call: TRBD1 (6 bases). Germline V gives CDR1 SGDLS, CDR2 YYNGEE. The CDR3 extends over 14 amino acids. V was clipped by 4 bases and J by 7 bases, with 15 bases between them. In DNA form, the CDR3 reads TGTGCCAGCAGCCCACGGGACAACCTTAACACCATATATTTT. The encoded protein is CASSPRDNLNTIYF.

The chain is built from TRBV7-2 and TRBJ2-1; TRBD2 agrees at 11 bases. CDR1 is SGHTA and CDR2 is FQGNSA in the germline V gene. J was trimmed by 6 bases and V by 1 base; bases with no gene match: 2. This CDR3 is built from 15 residues. The CDR3 coding sequence is TGTGCCAGCAGCTTAGATAGCGGGGGGGCCAATGAGCAGTTCTTC. Encoded protein: CASSLDSGGANEQFF.

This rearrangement joins TRBV21-1 to TRBJ1-5; the table assigns TRBD1, which was not confirmed against the DNA. TRBV21-1 is noted as a pseudogene. CDR3 length: 16 amino acids. The CDR3: CASSWDREGSNQPQHF. CDR3 DNA sequence: TGTGCCAGCAGCTGGGACAGGGAAGGTAGCAATCAGCCCCAGCATTTT.

V and J are TRBV7-2 and TRBJ2-3; 10 nucleotides match TRBD1. V shed 6 bases, J shed 0 bases, and the junction held 6 bases outside the gene matches. Germline-derived CDR1 and CDR2 are SGHTA and FQGNSA. The CDR3 runs 16 residues. CDR3 sequence (DNA): TGTGCCAGCAGTTCCGGACAGGGGGGGAGCACAGATACGCAGTATTTT. The encoded protein is CASSSGQGGSTDTQYF.

V usage is TRBV11-3 and J usage is TRBJ1-4; D may be TRBD1 (6 bases). Trimming removed 5 bases at V and 6 bases at J, with 16 bases between. The CDR3 length is 15 residues. Germline CDR1 is SGHNT and CDR2 is YENEEA. The CDR3 bases are TGTGCCAGCAGCACCCGGCCGTCAGGGGATGAAAAACTGTTTTTT. Encoded protein: CASSTRPSGDEKLFF. The whole variable domain, filled in from reference TRBV11-3 and TRBJ1-4, reads EAGVVQSPRYKIIEKKQPVAFWCNPISGHNTLYWYLQNLGQGPELLIRYENEEAVDDSQLPKDRFSAERLKGVDSTLKIQPAELGDSAVYLCASSTRPSGDEKLFFGSGTQLSVL.